Below are 10 T cell receptor beta chains sequenced from a single sample in a study of blood T cells in healthy people across ages. Primed by a sample-barcoded 5' primer and a J-beta primer mix, a second PCR proceeded for about 6 to 12 cycles. One entry per CDR3 protein, called by TCRdb with MiXCR from the 5' RACE reads. This table holds approximately 810,000 distinct CDR3 sequences, roughly 40% found once. The sample comprised blood. These receptors came from a man younger than 35 in good health.

The chain carries TRBV10-3 and TRBJ2-2, with TRBD2 matching over 8 bases. V lost 10 bases and J lost 1; bases outside the gene matches: 5. This CDR3 is 14 amino acids long. Germline V CDR1 and CDR2: ENHRY, SYGVKD. In DNA form, the CDR3 reads TGTGCCACTTTTAGCGGGGTGAACACCGGGGAGCTGTTTTTT. As protein: CATFSGVNTGELFF.

This chain joins TRBV9 and TRBJ2-5, with D tentatively TRBD1 or TRBD2 (5 bases each). V was pared by 3 bases and J by 1 base, with 10 bases between. Germline loops: CDR1 SGDLS, CDR2 YYNGEE. The length of the CDR3 is 14 residues. The CDR3 loop is CASSGGTSQETQYF. CDR3 in DNA: TGTGCCAGCAGCGGGGGGACGTCCCAAGAGACCCAGTACTTC.

The chain carries TRBV7-2 and TRBJ2-1; unclear D gene. The CDR3 spans 17 residues. V was pared by 2 bases and J by 5 bases, with 19 bases between. Germline V CDR1 and CDR2: SGHTA, FQGNSA. CDR3 region: CASSLSTSFASHNEQFF. The CDR3 coding sequence is TGTGCCAGCAGCTTATCCACATCCTTCGCATCCCACAATGAGCAGTTCTTC.

V is TRBV6-2 or TRBV6-3 and J is TRBJ2-2; D is perhaps TRBD1 or TRBD2 (6 bases each). Germline lookup yields CDR1 MNHEY and CDR2 SVGEGT. The V and J ends lost 0 bases and 6 bases respectively, with 8 bases between them. The CDR3 runs 14 residues. The CDR3 is CASSYSRGPGELFF. The CDR3 nucleotides are TGTGCCAGCAGTTACTCACGGGGGCCCGGGGAGCTGTTTTTT.

This clonotype was counted a few times. The chain has TRBV7-3 and TRBJ1-1; D may be TRBD1 (6 bases). The length of the CDR3 is 13 residues. Germline V gives CDR1 SGHTA, CDR2 FQGTGA. V gave up 4 bases and J gave up 5 bases, with 11 bases separating them. As DNA, the CDR3 is TGTGCCAGCAGCTCCCTGAGGGGGACTGAAGCTTTCTTT. Translated, it gives CASSSLRGTEAFF.

V usage is TRBV20-1 and J usage is TRBJ1-6; D remains unclear. The CDR3 loop spans 13 amino acids. Trimming took off 6 bases at V and 7 bases at J, with 13 bases between the two ends. Germline CDR1 DFQATT, CDR2 SNEGSKA (reference sequence). Here the CDR3 DNA reads TGCAGTGCCAATTCACAGCCAAATTCACCCCTCCACTTT. It encodes CSANSQPNSPLHF.

This clonotype was seen more than once but under ten times. V gene TRBV20-1 combines with J gene TRBJ2-1; D is possibly TRBD1 (6 bases). CDR3 length: 12 amino acids. V was cut by 6 bases and J by 5 bases, with 11 bases left in between. Germline V gene lookup returns CDR1 DFQATT and CDR2 SNEGSKA (reference sequence). In DNA, the CDR3 is TGCAGTGCAAGGGGACAAAACAATGAGCAGTTCTTC. This sequence encodes CSARGQNNEQFF.

This clonotype was seen ten or more times. The V gene is TRBV29-1, the J gene TRBJ2-7, with unresolved D. From germline, CDR1 is SQVTM and CDR2 ANQGSEA. The CDR3 contains 11 residues. V lost 1 base and J lost 3, with 4 bases in between. CDR3 region: CSVEAYYEQYF. CDR3 DNA: TGCAGCGTTGAAGCGTACTACGAGCAGTACTTC.

This chain joins TRBV27 and TRBJ2-3; 7 bases are shared with TRBD1. Germline V gene sequence: CDR1 MNHEY, CDR2 SMNVEV (reference sequence). V lost 1 base to trimming and J lost 6 bases; unmatched junction nucleotides: 7. The CDR3 length is 15 residues. The CDR3 DNA is TGTGCCAGCAGTTTATTACAGGGGCCATCCGATACGCAGTATTTT. Translated, it gives CASSLLQGPSDTQYF.

The CDR3 region is CASSLVTSGATQYF. CDR3 DNA sequence: TGTGCCAGCAGCTTGGTAACTAGCGGGGCAACGCAGTATTTT. The J gene is TRBJ2-3, the V gene TRBV5-4; TRBD2 agrees at 10 bases. With V trimmed by 0 bases and J by 9 bases, 4 bases remained unmatched. Germline V gene sequence: CDR1 SGHNT, CDR2 YYREEE (reference sequence). There are 14 residues in the CDR3.